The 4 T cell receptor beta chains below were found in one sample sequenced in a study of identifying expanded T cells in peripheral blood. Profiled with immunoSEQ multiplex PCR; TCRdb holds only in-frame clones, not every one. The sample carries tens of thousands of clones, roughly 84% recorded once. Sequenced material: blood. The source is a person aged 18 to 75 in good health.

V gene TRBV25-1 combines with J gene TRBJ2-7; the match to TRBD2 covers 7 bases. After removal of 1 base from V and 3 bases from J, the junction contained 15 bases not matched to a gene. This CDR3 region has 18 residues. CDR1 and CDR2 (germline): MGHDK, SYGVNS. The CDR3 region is CASSESYPSGVIRYEQYF. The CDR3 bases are TGTGCCAGCAGTGAATCCTACCCAAGCGGGGTTATACGCTACGAGCAGTACTTC.

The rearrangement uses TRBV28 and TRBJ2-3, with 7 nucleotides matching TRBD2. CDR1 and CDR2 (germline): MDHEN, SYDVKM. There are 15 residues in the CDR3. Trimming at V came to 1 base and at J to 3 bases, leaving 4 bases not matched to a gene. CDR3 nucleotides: TGTGCCAGCAGTTTATTCGGGACTACAACAGATACGCAGTATTTT. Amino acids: CASSLFGTTTDTQYF.

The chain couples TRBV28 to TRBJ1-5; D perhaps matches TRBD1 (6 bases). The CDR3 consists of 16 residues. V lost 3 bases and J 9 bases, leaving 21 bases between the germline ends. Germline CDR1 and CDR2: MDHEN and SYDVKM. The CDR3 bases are TGTGCCAGCAGTTTCGGGACACCGACTTCTTTCAGGCCCCAGCATTTT. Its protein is CASSFGTPTSFRPQHF.

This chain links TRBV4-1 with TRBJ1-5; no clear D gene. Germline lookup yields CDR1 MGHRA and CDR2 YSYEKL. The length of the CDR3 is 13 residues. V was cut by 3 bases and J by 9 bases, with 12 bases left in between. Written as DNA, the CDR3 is TGCGCCAGCAGCCAGGACCTTGAAAGGCCCCAGCATTTT. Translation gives CASSQDLERPQHF.